The next 15 T cell receptor beta chains were all read from a single sample in a study of blood T cell repertoires in COVID-19. This table comes from immunoSEQ multiplex PCR, and its TCRdb copy is limited to in-frame clones, with some not included. The repertoire consists of roughly 300,000 clones, with approximately 91% occurring once and the leading ten covering approximately 2.4%. Input material: PBMCs or T cells enriched from blood (not recorded which). The receptors here all came from a middle-aged woman with acute COVID-19.

This clone was counted once. This chain joins TRBV27 and TRBJ2-2; D possibly corresponds to TRBD1 (6 bases). This CDR3 region has 14 residues. With 4 bases removed from V and 5 bases from J, the gap between germline ends came to 11 bases. Per germline, CDR1 MNHEY and CDR2 SMNVEV (reference sequence). The CDR3 sequence: CASSWGRGTGELFF. The CDR3 DNA is TGTGCCAGCAGTTGGGGGCGCGGGACCGGGGAGCTGTTTTTT.

The J gene is TRBJ1-4, the V gene TRBV28, with 8 bases fitting TRBD1. The CDR3 extends over 15 amino acids. V trimming: 3 bases; J trimming: 8 bases; junction bases outside the gene matches: 8. The V gene's germline CDR1 is MDHEN and CDR2 SYDVKM. CDR3 DNA sequence: TGTGCCAGCAGTTTCAGAGGCGGACAGGGAGAAAAACTGTTTTTT. The encoded protein is CASSFRGGQGEKLFF.

The chain combines TRBV10-3 with TRBJ1-1; 9 bases are a match to TRBD1. Germline V gene lookup returns CDR1 ENHRY and CDR2 SYGVKD. V shed 8 bases and J 3 bases; nucleotides not matched to a gene: 4. CDR3 size: 13 residues. The CDR3 sequence: CAIGDRVDTEAFF. The CDR3 region has the DNA TGTGCCATCGGGGACAGGGTGGACACTGAAGCTTTCTTT.

This chain joins TRBV29-1 and TRBJ1-1; 9 positions agree with TRBD1. CDR1 is SQVTM, CDR2 ANQGSEA, per germline. The CDR3 totals 15 residues. V shed 7 bases, J shed 5 bases, and the junction held 14 bases outside the gene matches. CDR3 DNA sequence: TGCAGCGGGGGACTACAGGGGGCGAGTTCTACTGAAGCTTTCTTT. Translating it yields CSGGLQGASSTEAFF.

CDR3 nucleotides: TGCGCCAGCAAGGAGGGCGGGGGTGCAGATACGCAGTATTTT. Translation: CASKEGGGADTQYF. The chain is built from TRBV5-1 and TRBJ2-3; TRBD2 aligns across 7 bases. CDR1 and CDR2 (germline): SGHRS, YFSETQ. The CDR3 contains 14 residues. V dropped 6 bases and J dropped 4; count of bases not matched to a gene: 8.

The V call is TRBV6-2 or TRBV6-3, the J call TRBJ2-3, with a weak D call TRBD2 (7 bases). The germline V and J ends were trimmed by 2 bases and 9 bases, with 12 bases remaining between them. In germline, CDR1 is MNHEY, CDR2 SVGEGT. The CDR3 runs to 13 residues. The CDR3 DNA follows: TGTGCCAGCAGTTACGGGGGGGCCCCAACGCAGTATTTT. This codes for CASSYGGAPTQYF.

As for this clone: At the DNA level, this CDR3 is encoded by other sequences in the same sample as well. The chain couples TRBV12-3 or TRBV12-4 to TRBJ1-5; no reliable D call. This CDR3 region has 13 residues. Trimming took 3 bases from V and 4 from J, leaving 7 bases between them. CDR3 sequence reads: CASSLAGNQPQHF. The CDR3 nucleotides are TGTGCCAGCAGTTTGGCGGGGAATCAGCCCCAGCATTTT.

This clone was picked up one time. The chain recombines TRBV7-2 with TRBJ2-1; the match to TRBD1 covers 8 bases. The CDR3 loop spans 18 amino acids. Per the germline V gene, CDR1 is SGHTA and CDR2 is FQGNSA. The V and J ends lost 2 bases and 0 bases, in that order; junction bases with no gene match: 9. The CDR3 region has the DNA TGTGCCAGCAGCTTAAGGGACAGGTCCCATCACTCCTACAATGAGCAGTTCTTC. As protein: CASSLRDRSHHSYNEQFF. The full variable domain, its missing parts supplied by reference TRBV7-2 and TRBJ2-1, is GAGVSQSPSNKVTEKGKDVELRCDPISGHTALYWYRQSLGQGLEFLIYFQGNSAPDKSGLPSDRFSAERTGGSVSTLTIQRTQQEDSAVYLCASSLRDRSHHSYNEQFFGPGTRLTVL.

J is TRBJ1-5 and V is TRBV24-1, with 11 bases matching TRBD1. CDR1 and CDR2 from the germline V gene are KGHDR and SFDVKD. This CDR3 is 16 amino acids long. After removal of 9 bases from V and 5 bases from J, the junction contained 11 bases not matched to a gene. The chain's CDR3 is CATVRDRGSEDQPQHF. The CDR3 DNA sequence: TGTGCCACCGTGCGGGACAGGGGGAGTGAGGATCAGCCCCAGCATTTT.

V usage is TRBV5-4 and J usage is TRBJ2-7; TRBD1 matches 11 bases. V was clipped by 4 bases and J by 7 bases; unmatched bases: 7. The CDR3 totals 14 residues. Looked up from germline, CDR1 is SGHNT and CDR2 is YYREEE (reference sequence). This chain's CDR3 is CASSPGTGGIEQYF. The CDR3 region has the DNA TGTGCCAGCAGCCCAGGGACAGGGGGTATTGAGCAGTACTTC.

The rearrangement uses TRBV28 and TRBJ1-2, with D tentatively TRBD1 (6 bases). The CDR3 consists of 14 residues. CDR1 is MDHEN and CDR2 is SYDVKM in the germline V gene. The germline V and J ends were trimmed by 6 bases and 1 base, with 12 bases remaining between them. The CDR3 sequence is CASSLDSNNYGYTF. In nucleotides, the CDR3 is TGTGCCAGCAGCCTGGACAGTAATAACTATGGCTACACCTTC.

This chain uses TRBV6-5 with TRBJ1-2; D is undetermined. Per the germline V gene, CDR1 is MNHEY and CDR2 is SVGAGI. The length of the CDR3 is 15 residues. Trimming removed 2 bases from V and 4 bases from J, with 14 bases in between. The CDR3 coding sequence is TGTGCCAGCAGTTACCGATTCGGACGGGGCTATGGCTACACCTTC. The encoded protein is CASSYRFGRGYGYTF.

The chain combines TRBV7-2 with TRBJ2-3, with 7 bases fitting TRBD1. The CDR3 runs to 15 residues. Germline V gives CDR1 SGHTA, CDR2 FQGNSA. Trimming at V came to 3 bases and at J to 0 bases, leaving 3 bases not matched to a gene. Here the CDR3 DNA reads TGTGCCAGCAGCTTGGGCAGGGGGAGCACAGATACGCAGTATTTT. It encodes CASSLGRGSTDTQYF.

For this clone: Within the sample, other DNA sequences also encode this same CDR3. The chain recombines TRBV9 with TRBJ2-3, with 9 nucleotides matching TRBD2. The V and J ends lost 2 bases and 2 bases, in that order; junction bases with no gene match: 3. Germline values: CDR1 SGDLS, CDR2 YYNGEE. This CDR3 spans 15 amino acids. In DNA form, the CDR3 reads TGTGCCAGCAGCGTTAGCGGGGGTTACACAGATACGCAGTATTTT. Translation gives CASSVSGGYTDTQYF. The whole variable domain, filled in from reference TRBV9 and TRBJ2-3, reads DSGVTQTPKHLITATGQRVTLRCSPRSGDLSVYWYQQSLDQGLQFLIQYYNGEERAKGNILERFSAQQFPDLHSELNLSSLELGDSALYFCASSVSGGYTDTQYFGPGTRLTVL.

The chain uses TRBV7-6 and TRBJ2-5, with D uncertain. This CDR3 contains 13 residues. The V and J ends lost 5 bases and 2 bases respectively, with 9 bases between them. Germline values: CDR1 SGHVS, CDR2 FNYEAQ. This CDR3 is CASSPRLQETQYF. CDR3 nucleotide sequence: TGTGCCAGCAGCCCTCGACTTCAAGAGACCCAGTACTTC.